This note documents a single T cell receptor (beta chain) sequence. V lost 6 bases and J lost 0, with 8 bases in between. This CDR3 spans 13 amino acids. Germline V gives CDR1 MNHEY, CDR2 SMNVEV (reference sequence). This entry is derived from a study of cytomegalovirus exposure and HLA in healthy donors. 60 Vbeta and 13 Jbeta primers were used in PCR. Method: immunoSEQ multiplex PCR; TCRdb's copy keeps in-frame clones and lacks some. The sample has about 200,000 clones, more than 75% seen once. The rearrangement links TRBV27 to TRBJ1-1, with TRBD1 as a possible D gene (6 bases). Input material: PBMCs. This clonotype originated in a male donor in good health and CMV-seronegative. The CDR3 loop reads CASRDSVNTEAFF. CDR3 DNA: TGTGCCAGCAGGGACAGTGTGAACACTGAAGCTTTCTTT.